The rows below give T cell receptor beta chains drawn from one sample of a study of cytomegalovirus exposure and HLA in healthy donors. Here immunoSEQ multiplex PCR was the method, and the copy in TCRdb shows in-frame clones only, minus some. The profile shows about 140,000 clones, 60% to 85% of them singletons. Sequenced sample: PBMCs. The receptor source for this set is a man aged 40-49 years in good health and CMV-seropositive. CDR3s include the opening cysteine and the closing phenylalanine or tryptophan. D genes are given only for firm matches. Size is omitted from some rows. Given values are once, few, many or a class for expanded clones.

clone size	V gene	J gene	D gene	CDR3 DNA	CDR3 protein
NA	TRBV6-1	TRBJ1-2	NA	TGTGCCAGCAGAGCCGCGGGGGTCGGGTATGGCTACACCTTC	CASRAAGVGYGYTF
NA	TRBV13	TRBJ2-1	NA	TGTGCCAGCAGAATCCTAGATGAGCAGTTCTTC	CASRILDEQFF
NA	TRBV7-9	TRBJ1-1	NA	TGTGCCAGCAGCTTTAGTAGGAACACTGAAGCTTTCTTT	CASSFSRNTEAFF
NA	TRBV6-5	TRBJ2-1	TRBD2	TGTGCCAGCAGTTCACTAGCGGGGAGCTCCTACAATGAGCAGTTCTTC	CASSSLAGSSYNEQFF
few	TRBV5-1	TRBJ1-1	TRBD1	TGCGCCAGCAGCTTAGGACAGGGTTACACTGAAGCTTTCTTT	CASSLGQGYTEAFF
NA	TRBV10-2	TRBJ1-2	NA	TGCGCCAGCAGTGAGTCAATGTGGCAGGCCTATGGCTACACCTTC	CASSESMWQAYGYTF
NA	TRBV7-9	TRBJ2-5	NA	TGTGCCAGCAGCTTCGACAGGACTCAAGAGACCCAGTACTTC	CASSFDRTQETQYF
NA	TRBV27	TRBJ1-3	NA	TGTGCCAGCAGTTTAAGGGGCGCCGGTCCCAACACCATATATTTT	CASSLRGAGPNTIYF
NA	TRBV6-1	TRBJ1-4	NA	TGTGCCAGCAGTATCGGGAGAAATGAAAAACTGTTTTTT	CASSIGRNEKLFF
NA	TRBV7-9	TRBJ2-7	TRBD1	TGTGCCAGCGACAGGGGGTCTCTCTCCTACGAGCAGTACTTC	CASDRGSLSYEQYF
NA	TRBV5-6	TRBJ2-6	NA	TGTGCCAGCAGCTTGGTGGCAAACGCCAACGTCCTGACTTTC	CASSLVANANVLTF
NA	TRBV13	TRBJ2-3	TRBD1	TGTGCCAGCAGCCGGGACAGTCTCACAGATACGCAGTATTTT	CASSRDSLTDTQYF
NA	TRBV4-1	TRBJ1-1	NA	TGCGCCAGCAGCCAGAACCGGGGTGGGGCTGAAGCTTTCTTT	CASSQNRGGAEAFF
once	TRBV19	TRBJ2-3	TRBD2	TGTGCCAGTAGTATAGGTCTAGCGGGAGGGGCCGGCACAGATACGCAGTATTTT	CASSIGLAGGAGTDTQYF
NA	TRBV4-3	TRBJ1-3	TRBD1	TGCGCCAGCAGCCATCCACAGGGGCCCAACTCTGGAAACACCATATATTTT	CASSHPQGPNSGNTIYF
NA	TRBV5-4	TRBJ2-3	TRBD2	TGTGCCAGCAGCTCCCTAGAGCGGGGGGCCGGCACAGATACGCAGTATTTT	CASSSLERGAGTDTQYF
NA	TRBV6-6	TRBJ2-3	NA	TGTGCCAGCAGCCGGGACTTCACAGATACGCAGTATTTT	CASSRDFTDTQYF
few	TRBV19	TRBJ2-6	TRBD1	TGTGCCAGTAGTCTGATAACAGGGGCTGGGGCCAACGTCCTGACTTTC	CASSLITGAGANVLTF
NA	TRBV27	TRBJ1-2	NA	TGTGCCAGCAGTTTATCGACAGGCTATGGCTACACCTTC	CASSLSTGYGYTF
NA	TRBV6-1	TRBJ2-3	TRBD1	TGTGCCTGTTCATCGGACAGGGAATACACAGATACGCAGTATTTT	CACSSDREYTDTQYF
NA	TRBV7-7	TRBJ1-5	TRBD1	TGTGCTAGCAGCTTTGGAGACAGGGGTCAGCACTCACCCTATAGCAATCAGCCCCAGCATTTT	CASSFGDRGQHSPYSNQPQHF
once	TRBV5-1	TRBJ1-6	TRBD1	TGCGCCAGCAGCTTTAACGCAGGGGGCAATTCACCCCTCCACTTT	CASSFNAGGNSPLHF
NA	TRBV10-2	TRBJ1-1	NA	TGCGCCAGCAGCGAGGACTCCACTGAAGCTTTCTTT	CASSEDSTEAFF
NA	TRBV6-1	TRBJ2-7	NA	TGTGCCAGCAGTGAGCGACACGCAATAAAATTCTACGAGCAGTACTTC	CASSERHAIKFYEQYF
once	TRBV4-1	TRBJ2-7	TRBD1	TGCGCCAGCAGCCTCGGACAGGGGAACGGCGAGCAGTACTTC	CASSLGQGNGEQYF
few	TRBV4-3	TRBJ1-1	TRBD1	TGCGCCAACAGCCTGACTTTAAGGGGGCGATTCTCTGAAGCTTTCTTT	CANSLTLRGRFSEAFF
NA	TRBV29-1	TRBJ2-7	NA	TGCAGCGTTGAAAAGGGCCTCGGGGGCTACGAGCAGTACTTC	CSVEKGLGGYEQYF
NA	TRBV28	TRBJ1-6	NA	TGTGCCAGCAGTTTAGCTACAGGGCAGAATTCACCCCTCCACTTT	CASSLATGQNSPLHF
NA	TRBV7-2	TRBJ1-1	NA	TGTGCCAGCAGCTTAGCGGGGGCAGCGGTGGGTCGTAACACTGAAGCTTTCTTT	CASSLAGAAVGRNTEAFF
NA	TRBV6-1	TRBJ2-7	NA	TGTGCCAGCAGTCCGGGGACTGTCTACGAGCAGTACTTC	CASSPGTVYEQYF
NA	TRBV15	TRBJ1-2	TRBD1	TGTGCCACCAGCGTACCAGGGGGTGGCTACACCTTC	CATSVPGGGYTF
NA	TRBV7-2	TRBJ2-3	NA	TGTGCCAGCAGCCTACAGGGAGCAGATACGCAGTATTTT	CASSLQGADTQYF
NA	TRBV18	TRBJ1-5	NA	TGTGCCAGCTCTCCGGGTAGCAATCAGCCCCAGCATTTT	CASSPGSNQPQHF
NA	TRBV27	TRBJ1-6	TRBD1	TGTGCCAGCAGACCACAGGGGGAGCGGTCACCCCTCCACTTT	CASRPQGERSPLHF
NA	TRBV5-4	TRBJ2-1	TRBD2	TGTGCCAGCAGGCAGGGACTAGCGGTCAATGAGCAGTTCTTC	CASRQGLAVNEQFF
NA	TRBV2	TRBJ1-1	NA	TGTGCCAGCAGTGGGTTAGGGGCAGTGAACACTGAAGCTTTCTTT	CASSGLGAVNTEAFF
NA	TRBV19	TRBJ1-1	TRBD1	TGTGCCAGTACCCCGGCAGGGGGAGGTTTAGACACTGAAGCTTTCTTT	CASTPAGGGLDTEAFF
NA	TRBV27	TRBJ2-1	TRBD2	TGTGCCAGCAGTTACGTACCGGGACTAGCGGGAGTCGAGCAGTTCTTC	CASSYVPGLAGVEQFF
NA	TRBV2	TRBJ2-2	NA	TGTGCCAGCAGTGAAGCGCGGGGAATGAGCACCGGGGAGCTGTTTTTT	CASSEARGMSTGELFF
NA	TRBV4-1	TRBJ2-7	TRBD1	TGCGCCAGCAGTTACGACAGGGGAGGCTACGAGCAGTACTTC	CASSYDRGGYEQYF
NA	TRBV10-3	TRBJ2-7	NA	TGTGCCATCAGTGAGAGGAGCACGGCAGCCGCAACCTACGAGCAGTACTTC	CAISERSTAAATYEQYF
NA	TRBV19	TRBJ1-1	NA	TGTGCCAGTAGTACACAATCTGAAGCTTTCTTT	CASSTQSEAFF
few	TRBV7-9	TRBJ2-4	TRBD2	TGTGCCAGCAGCTTAGGGAGCGGGGACGCACCCCTTCAGTACTTC	CASSLGSGDAPLQYF
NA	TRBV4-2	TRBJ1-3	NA	TGTGCCAGCAGCCCGAGTCCCGGGTCCACTGGAAACACCATATATTTT	CASSPSPGSTGNTIYF
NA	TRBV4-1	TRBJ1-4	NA	TGCGCCAGCAGCCAAGGGCAGGGATATGAAAAACTGTTTTTT	CASSQGQGYEKLFF
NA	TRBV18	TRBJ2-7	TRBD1	TGTGCCAGCTCACCAAATGTGGGCCAGGGGGCGAGGTCCTACGAGCAGTACTTC	CASSPNVGQGARSYEQYF
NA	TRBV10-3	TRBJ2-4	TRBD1	TGTGCCATCAGTGACGAGGACAGGGGGCTCGACATTCAGTACTTC	CAISDEDRGLDIQYF
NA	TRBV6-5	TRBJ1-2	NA	TGTGCCAGCAGTTACTCATATGGACAGAACTATGGCTACACCTTC	CASSYSYGQNYGYTF
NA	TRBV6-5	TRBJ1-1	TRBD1	TGTGCCAGCAGTTACCCCGGACAGGGGGCGCGGACTGAAGCTTTCTTT	CASSYPGQGARTEAFF
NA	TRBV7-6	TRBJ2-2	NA	TGTGCCAGCAGCCTTTGGGGACTCGACAAGAACACCGGGGAGCTGTTTTTT	CASSLWGLDKNTGELFF
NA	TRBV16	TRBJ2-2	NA	TGTGCCAGCAGCCAAGACCTGGCAGGGAACACCGGGGAGCTGTTTTTT	CASSQDLAGNTGELFF
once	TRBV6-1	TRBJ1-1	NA	TGTGCCAGCAGTGAAGCGCTATCGGAGGGCCAGAGGGCTGAAGCTTTCTTT	CASSEALSEGQRAEAFF
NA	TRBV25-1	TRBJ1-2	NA	TGTGCCAGCACCCCCGGGGGGCAATCCTATGGCTACACCTTC	CASTPGGQSYGYTF
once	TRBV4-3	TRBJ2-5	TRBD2	TGCGCCAGCAGCCAAGATCTCCCTAGCGGGGGCTCAGGGACCCAGTACTTC	CASSQDLPSGGSGTQYF
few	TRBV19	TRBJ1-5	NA	TGTGCCAGTAACAACTACAGGGTTTTCAATCAGCCCCAGCATTTT	CASNNYRVFNQPQHF